This section outlines one T cell receptor beta chain sequence together with its context. Under the authors' procedure: From reference gene primer amplification, estimates of nucleated cell counts were derived. Generated by immunoSEQ multiplex PCR, the TCRdb table keeps only in-frame clones and is missing some. For V, J and clone size, that table is used; D and trimming come from the DNA. This sample has roughly 80,000 clones; around 86% occur once, and the top ten carry roughly 9%. The entry originates in a study of blood T cell repertoires in COVID-19. Study in general: PBMCs, B-cell-depleted T cells, or T cells were the source of the cDNA or gDNA that made up the material.

Germline assignment: CDR1 KGHDR and CDR2 SFDVKD. CDR3 size: 14 residues. The J segment lost 4 bases and the V segment lost 7 bases, leaving 7 bases of the junction unmatched. The sequencing sample was made of peripheral blood. The J gene is TRBJ2-5, the V gene TRBV24-1; 8 bases agree with TRBD1. The TCR comes from a human donor in a cohort sampled during active COVID-19. CDR3 coding DNA: TGTGCCACCAGGAACTCAGGGGGCGGAGAGACCCAGTACTTC. Amino acid sequence: CATRNSGGGETQYF.